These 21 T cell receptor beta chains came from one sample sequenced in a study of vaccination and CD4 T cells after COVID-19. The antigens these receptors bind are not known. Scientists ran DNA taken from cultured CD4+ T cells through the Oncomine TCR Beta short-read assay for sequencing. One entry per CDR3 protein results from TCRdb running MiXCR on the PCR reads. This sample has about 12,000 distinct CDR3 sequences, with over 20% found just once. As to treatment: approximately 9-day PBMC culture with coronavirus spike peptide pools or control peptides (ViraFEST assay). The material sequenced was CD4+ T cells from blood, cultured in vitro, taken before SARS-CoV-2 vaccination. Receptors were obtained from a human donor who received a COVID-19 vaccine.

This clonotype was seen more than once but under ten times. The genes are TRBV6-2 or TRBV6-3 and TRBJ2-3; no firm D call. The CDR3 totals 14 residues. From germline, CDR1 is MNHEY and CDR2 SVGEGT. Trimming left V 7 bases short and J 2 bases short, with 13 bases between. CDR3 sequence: CASTRDLPTDTQYF. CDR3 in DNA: TGTGCCAGCACCCGAGACCTACCCACAGATACGCAGTATTTT.

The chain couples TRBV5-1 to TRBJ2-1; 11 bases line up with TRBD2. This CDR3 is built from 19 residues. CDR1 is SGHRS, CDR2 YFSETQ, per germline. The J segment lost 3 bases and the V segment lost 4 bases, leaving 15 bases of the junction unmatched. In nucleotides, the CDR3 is TGCGCCAGCAGCCGCCGGACTAGCGGGTCTCATGTATACTACAATGAGCAGTTCTTC. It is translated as CASSRRTSGSHVYYNEQFF. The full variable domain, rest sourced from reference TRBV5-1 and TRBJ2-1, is KAGVTQTPRYLIKTRGQQVTLSCSPISGHRSVSWYQQTPGQGLQFLFEYFSETQRNKGNFPGRFSGRQFSNSRSEMNVSTLELGDSALYLCASSRRTSGSHVYYNEQFFGPGTRLTVL.

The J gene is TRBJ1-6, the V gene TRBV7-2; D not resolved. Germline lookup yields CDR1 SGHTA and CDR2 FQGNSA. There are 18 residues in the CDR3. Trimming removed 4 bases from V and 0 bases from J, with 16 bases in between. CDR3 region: CASSSHNFLISYNSPLHF. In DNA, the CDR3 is TGTGCCAGCAGCTCGCATAACTTCCTCATCTCCTATAATTCACCCCTCCACTTT.

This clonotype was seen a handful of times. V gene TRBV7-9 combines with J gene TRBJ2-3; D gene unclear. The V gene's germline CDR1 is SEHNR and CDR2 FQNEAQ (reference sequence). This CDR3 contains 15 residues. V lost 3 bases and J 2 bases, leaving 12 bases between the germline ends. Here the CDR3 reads CASSFDGGYTDTQYF. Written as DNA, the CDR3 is TGTGCCAGCAGCTTCGATGGCGGTTACACAGATACGCAGTATTTT.

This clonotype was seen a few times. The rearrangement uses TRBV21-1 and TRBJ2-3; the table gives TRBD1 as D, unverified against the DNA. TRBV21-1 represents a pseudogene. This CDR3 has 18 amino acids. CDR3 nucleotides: TGTGCCAGCACCTACATAGCTGGGACAGGGACCGGGACAGATACGCAGTATTTT. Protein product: CASTYIAGTGTGTDTQYF.

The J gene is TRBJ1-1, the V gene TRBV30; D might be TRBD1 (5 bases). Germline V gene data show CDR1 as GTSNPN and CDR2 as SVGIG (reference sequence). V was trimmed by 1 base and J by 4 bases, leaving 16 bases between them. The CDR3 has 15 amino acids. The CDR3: CAWSDLSQGPTEAFF. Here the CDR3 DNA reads TGTGCCTGGAGTGACCTTTCTCAGGGCCCCACTGAAGCTTTCTTT.

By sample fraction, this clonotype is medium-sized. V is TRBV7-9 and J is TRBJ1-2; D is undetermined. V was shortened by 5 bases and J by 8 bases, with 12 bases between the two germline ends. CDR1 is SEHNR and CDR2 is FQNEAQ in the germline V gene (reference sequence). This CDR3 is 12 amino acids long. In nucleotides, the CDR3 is TGTGCCAGCAGCCGCGACGTAGGGGGCTACACCTTC. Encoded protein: CASSRDVGGYTF.

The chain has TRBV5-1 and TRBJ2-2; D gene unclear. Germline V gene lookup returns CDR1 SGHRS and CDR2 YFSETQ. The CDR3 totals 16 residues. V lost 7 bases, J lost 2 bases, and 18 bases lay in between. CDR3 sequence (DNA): TGCGCCAGCTCCACCTCAACCCCGACTAACACCGGGGAGCTGTTTTTT. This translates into CASSTSTPTNTGELFF.

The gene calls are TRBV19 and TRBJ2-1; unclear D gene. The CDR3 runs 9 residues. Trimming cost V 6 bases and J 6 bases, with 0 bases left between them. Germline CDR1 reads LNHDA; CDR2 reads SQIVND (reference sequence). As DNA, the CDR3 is TGTGCCAGTAGCAATGAGCAGTTCTTC. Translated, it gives CASSNEQFF.

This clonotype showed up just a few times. The CDR3 spells CSADPGPINVLPAYGYTF. DNA for the CDR3: TGCAGTGCTGATCCAGGGCCCATTAACGTATTACCGGCGTATGGCTACACCTTC. The chain couples TRBV20-1 to TRBJ1-2; D possibly corresponds to TRBD1 (5 bases). The CDR3 runs 18 residues. Germline values: CDR1 DFQATT, CDR2 SNEGSKA (reference sequence). The ends were cut back, 5 bases at V and 5 bases at J, with 30 bases in the middle.

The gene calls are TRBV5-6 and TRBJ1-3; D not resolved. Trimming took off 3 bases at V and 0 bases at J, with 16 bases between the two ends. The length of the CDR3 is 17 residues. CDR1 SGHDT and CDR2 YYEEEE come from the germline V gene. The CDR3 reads CASSYYLLGNSGNTIYF. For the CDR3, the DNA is TGTGCCAGCAGCTATTATCTTCTCGGAAACTCTGGAAACACCATATATTTT.

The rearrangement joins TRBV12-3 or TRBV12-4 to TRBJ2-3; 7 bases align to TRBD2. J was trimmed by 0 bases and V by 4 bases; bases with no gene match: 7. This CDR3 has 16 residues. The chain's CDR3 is CASSYYGGGSTDTQYF. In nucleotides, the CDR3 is TGTGCCAGCAGTTACTATGGGGGGGGAAGCACAGATACGCAGTATTTT.

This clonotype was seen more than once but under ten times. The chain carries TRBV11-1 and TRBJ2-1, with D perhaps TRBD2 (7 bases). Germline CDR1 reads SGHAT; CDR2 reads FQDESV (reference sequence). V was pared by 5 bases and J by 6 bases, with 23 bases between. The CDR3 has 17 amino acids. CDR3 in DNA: TGTGCCAGCAGCCTAGTCAGGGGAGGACTAGGGTTCAATGAGCAGTTCTTC. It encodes CASSLVRGGLGFNEQFF.

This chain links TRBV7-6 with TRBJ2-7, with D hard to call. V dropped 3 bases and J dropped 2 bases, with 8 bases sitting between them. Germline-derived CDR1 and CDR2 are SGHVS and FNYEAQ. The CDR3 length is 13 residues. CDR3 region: CASSFDNTYEQYF. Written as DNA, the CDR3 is TGTGCCAGCAGCTTCGACAATACCTACGAGCAGTACTTC.

CDR3 sequence (DNA): TGTGCCTGGCGACCCGACTCTCTCGCCGGGGAGCTGTTTTTT. Translation: CAWRPDSLAGELFF. The chain combines TRBV30 with TRBJ2-2; D remains ambiguous. The CDR3 covers 14 residues. Looked up from germline, CDR1 is GTSNPN and CDR2 is SVGIG (reference sequence). Deletions cut 5 bases from V and 6 bases from J, with 16 bases between.

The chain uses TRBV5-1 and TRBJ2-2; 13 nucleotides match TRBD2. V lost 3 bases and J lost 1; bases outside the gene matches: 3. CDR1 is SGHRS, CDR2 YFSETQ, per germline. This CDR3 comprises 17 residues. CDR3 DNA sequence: TGCGCCAGCAGCTCCCGGACTAGCGGGGGGAACACCGGGGAGCTGTTTTTT. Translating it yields CASSSRTSGGNTGELFF. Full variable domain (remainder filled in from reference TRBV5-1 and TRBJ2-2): KAGVTQTPRYLIKTRGQQVTLSCSPISGHRSVSWYQQTPGQGLQFLFEYFSETQRNKGNFPGRFSGRQFSNSRSEMNVSTLELGDSALYLCASSSRTSGGNTGELFFGEGSRLTVL.

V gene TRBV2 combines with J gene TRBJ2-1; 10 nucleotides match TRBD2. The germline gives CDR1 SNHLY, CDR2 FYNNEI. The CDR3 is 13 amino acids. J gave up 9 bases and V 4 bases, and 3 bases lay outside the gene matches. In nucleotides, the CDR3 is TGTGCCAGCAGTGTTGCTAGCGGGGGTGAGCAGTTCTTC. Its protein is CASSVASGGEQFF.

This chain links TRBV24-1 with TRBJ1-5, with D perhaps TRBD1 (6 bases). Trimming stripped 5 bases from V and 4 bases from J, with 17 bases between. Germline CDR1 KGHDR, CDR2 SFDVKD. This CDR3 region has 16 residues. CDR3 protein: CATSGTGRGSNQPQHF. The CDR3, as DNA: TGTGCCACCAGTGGAACAGGGAGGGGAAGTAATCAGCCCCAGCATTTT.

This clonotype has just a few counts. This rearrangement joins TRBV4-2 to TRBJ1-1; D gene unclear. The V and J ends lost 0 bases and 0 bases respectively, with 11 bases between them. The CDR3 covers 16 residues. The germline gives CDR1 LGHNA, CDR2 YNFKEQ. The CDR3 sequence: CASSQDQAGMNTEAFF. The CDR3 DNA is TGTGCCAGCAGCCAAGATCAAGCCGGAATGAACACTGAAGCTTTCTTT.

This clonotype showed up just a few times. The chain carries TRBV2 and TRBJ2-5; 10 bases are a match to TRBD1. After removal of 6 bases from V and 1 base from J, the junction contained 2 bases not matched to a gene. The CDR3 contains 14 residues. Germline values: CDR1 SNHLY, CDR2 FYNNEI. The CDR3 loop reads CASRRTGGQETQYF. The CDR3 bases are TGTGCCAGCAGACGGACAGGGGGCCAAGAGACCCAGTACTTC.

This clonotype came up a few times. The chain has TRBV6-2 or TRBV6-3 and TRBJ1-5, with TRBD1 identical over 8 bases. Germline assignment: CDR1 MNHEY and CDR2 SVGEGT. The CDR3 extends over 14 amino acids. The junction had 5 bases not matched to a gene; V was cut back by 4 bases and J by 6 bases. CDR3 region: CASSWSGGRQPQHF. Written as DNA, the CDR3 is TGTGCCAGCAGTTGGTCAGGGGGCCGTCAGCCCCAGCATTTT.